This T cell receptor beta chain was profiled in a study of T cells in Graves' hyperthyroidism and ophthalmopathy. Study-wide points: Model-based prediction identified ophthalmopathy a median 6.5 months prior to its onset.

Amplification of TCR beta CDR3 regions was performed using RNA transcripts as template. The HTBI set primed first-round TCR CDR3 RT-PCR. TCRdb re-called the multiplex PCR reads with MiXCR, one entry per CDR3 protein. The sample records a few hundred thousand distinct CDR3 sequences, under 25% being singletons. V dropped 6 bases and J dropped 0; count of bases not matched to a gene: 5. CDR1 and CDR2 from the germline V gene are SGHAT and FQNNGV. The CDR3 contains 14 residues. Hyperthyroidism had been newly diagnosed in patients aged 18 to 65, and its duration was under 2 months. Together with thyroid ultrasound, orbital computed tomography, serum thyroxine and TRAb, clinical symptoms were used for diagnoses. From more than 8 ml of fresh peripheral blood, PBMCs were isolated. This clonotype was counted at least ten times. Its antigen is not identified.

Sequencing was done on a sample of blood. The origin of this receptor is a man between 18 and 29 years old with Graves' hyperthyroidism. V and J are TRBV11-2 and TRBJ2-7, with 7 nucleotides matching TRBD1. The CDR3 region is CASRGTADSYEQYF. In nucleotides, the CDR3 is TGTGCCAGCAGGGGGACAGCCGACTCCTACGAGCAGTACTTC.